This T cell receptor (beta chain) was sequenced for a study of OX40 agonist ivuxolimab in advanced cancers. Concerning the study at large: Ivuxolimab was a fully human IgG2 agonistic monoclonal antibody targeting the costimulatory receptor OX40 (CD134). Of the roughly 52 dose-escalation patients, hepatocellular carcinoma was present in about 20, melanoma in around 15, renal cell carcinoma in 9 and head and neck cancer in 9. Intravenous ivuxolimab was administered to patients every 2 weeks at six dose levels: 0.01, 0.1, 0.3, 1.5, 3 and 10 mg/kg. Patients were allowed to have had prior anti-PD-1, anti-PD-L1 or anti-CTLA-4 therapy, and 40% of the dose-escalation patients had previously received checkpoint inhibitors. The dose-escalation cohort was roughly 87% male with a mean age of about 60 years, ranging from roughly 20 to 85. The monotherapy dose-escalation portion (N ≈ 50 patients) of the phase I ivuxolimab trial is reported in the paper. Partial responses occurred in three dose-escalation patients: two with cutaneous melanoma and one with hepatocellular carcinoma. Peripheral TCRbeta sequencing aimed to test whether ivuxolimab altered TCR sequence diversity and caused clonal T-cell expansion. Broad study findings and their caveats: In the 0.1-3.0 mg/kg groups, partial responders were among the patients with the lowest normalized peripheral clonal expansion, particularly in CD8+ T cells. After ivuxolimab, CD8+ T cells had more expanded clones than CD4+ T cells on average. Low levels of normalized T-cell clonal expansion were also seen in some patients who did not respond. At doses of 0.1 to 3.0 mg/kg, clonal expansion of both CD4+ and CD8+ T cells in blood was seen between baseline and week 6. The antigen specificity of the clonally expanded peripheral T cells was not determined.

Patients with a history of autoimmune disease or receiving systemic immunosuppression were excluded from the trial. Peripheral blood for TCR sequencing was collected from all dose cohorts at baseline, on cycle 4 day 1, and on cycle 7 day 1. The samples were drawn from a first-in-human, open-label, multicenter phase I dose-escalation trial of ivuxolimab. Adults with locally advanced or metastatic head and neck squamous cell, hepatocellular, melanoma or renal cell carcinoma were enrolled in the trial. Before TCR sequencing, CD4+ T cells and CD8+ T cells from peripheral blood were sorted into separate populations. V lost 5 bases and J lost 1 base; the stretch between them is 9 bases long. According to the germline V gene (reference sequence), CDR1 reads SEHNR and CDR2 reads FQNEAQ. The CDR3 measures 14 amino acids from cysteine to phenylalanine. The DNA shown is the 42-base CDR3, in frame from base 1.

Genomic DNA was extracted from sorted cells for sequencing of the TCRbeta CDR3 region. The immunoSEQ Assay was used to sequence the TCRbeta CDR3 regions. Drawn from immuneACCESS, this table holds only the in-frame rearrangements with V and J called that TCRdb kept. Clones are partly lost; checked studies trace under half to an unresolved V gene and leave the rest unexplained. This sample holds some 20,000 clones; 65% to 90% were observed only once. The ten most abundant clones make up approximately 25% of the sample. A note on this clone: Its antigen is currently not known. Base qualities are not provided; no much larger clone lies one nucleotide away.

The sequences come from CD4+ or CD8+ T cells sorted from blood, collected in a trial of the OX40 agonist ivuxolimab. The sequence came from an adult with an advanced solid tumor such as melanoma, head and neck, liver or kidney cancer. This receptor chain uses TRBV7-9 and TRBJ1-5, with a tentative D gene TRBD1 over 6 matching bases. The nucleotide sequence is TGTGCCAGCAGCGTTGGGGGCAGCAATCAGCCCCAGCATTTT. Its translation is CASSVGGSNQPQHF.